The 10 T cell receptor beta chains below all came from one sample that was sequenced in a study of control samples from healthy donors and cancer patients. TCRdb keeps only in-frame clones here, not all; method: immunoSEQ multiplex PCR. The data contain fewer than 200,000 clones, 88% of them singletons. The sequenced sample was blood. The receptors derive from a woman younger than 45 in good health.

The chain uses TRBV5-1 and TRBJ2-1; 10 bases agree with TRBD1. The V gene's germline CDR1 is SGHRS and CDR2 YFSETQ. The CDR3 contains 15 residues. After removal of 1 base from V and 7 bases from J, the junction contained 5 bases not matched to a gene. The CDR3 here is CASSLREDRGNEQFF. The CDR3 DNA is TGCGCCAGCAGCTTGAGAGAGGACAGGGGGAATGAGCAGTTCTTC.

This clone was counted a few times. This chain joins TRBV6-1 and TRBJ1-5; 8 bases map to TRBD1. This CDR3 has 15 residues. J was trimmed by 9 bases and V by 3 bases; bases with no gene match: 10. The germline gives CDR1 MNHNS, CDR2 SASEGT. The CDR3 sequence: CASSEAGTGGRPQHF. CDR3 coding DNA: TGTGCCAGCAGTGAGGCCGGGACAGGAGGACGGCCCCAGCATTTT.

The chain is built from TRBV7-9 and TRBJ1-4; D possibly corresponds to TRBD1 (6 bases). Germline CDR1 reads SEHNR; CDR2 reads FQNEAQ (reference sequence). Trimming removed 3 bases from V and 2 bases from J, with 7 bases in between. This CDR3 comprises 14 residues. The CDR3 here is CASSLRGTNEKLFF. The CDR3 bases are TGTGCCAGCAGCTTGAGGGGGACTAATGAAAAACTGTTTTTT.

V gene TRBV5-1 combines with J gene TRBJ2-5, with D perhaps TRBD2 (7 bases). The V end was cut by 3 bases, the J end by 5 bases, with 14 bases between. This CDR3 is built from 14 residues. Germline V gives CDR1 SGHRS, CDR2 YFSETQ. CDR3 nucleotides: TGCGCCAGCAGCTACGGAGGGGGGGATGAGACCCAGTACTTC. Translated: CASSYGGGDETQYF.

In its sample, this clone was seen once. No DNA is shown, since the ends of the CDR3 on it are uncertain; the CDR3 is the one TCRdb lists. The chain carries TRBV2 and TRBJ1-4. In germline, CDR1 is SNHLY, CDR2 FYNNEI. A total of 14 residues make up the CDR3, ends included. The CDR3 loop is CASRAGTAGKNCFF.

This clone has just a few counts. This rearrangement joins TRBV27 to TRBJ1-2; D perhaps matches TRBD1 (6 bases). This CDR3 spans 13 amino acids. Trimming left V 8 bases short and J 4 bases short, with 14 bases between. Germline V gives CDR1 MNHEY, CDR2 SMNVEV (reference sequence). The CDR3 spells CASSGGAVYGYTF. The CDR3 nucleotides are TGTGCCAGCTCGGGGGGGGCGGTCTATGGCTACACCTTC.

The chain joins TRBV3-1 (or the pseudogene TRBV3-2) to TRBJ2-5; 9 nucleotides match TRBD2. The length of the CDR3 is 13 residues. Trimming at V came to 8 bases and at J to 5 bases, leaving 6 bases not matched to a gene. Looked up from germline, CDR1 is LGHDT and CDR2 is YNNKEL (reference sequence). The CDR3 spells CASGGTSRETQYF. For the CDR3, the DNA is TGTGCCAGCGGCGGGACTAGCCGGGAGACCCAGTACTTC.

The chain uses TRBV24-1 and TRBJ2-2; D not resolved. The germline V gene encodes CDR1 KGHDR and CDR2 SFDVKD. There are 11 residues in the CDR3. Between the trimmed V and J ends, which lost 9 bases and 6 bases, there was a span of 7 bases. CDR3 sequence (DNA): TGTGCCACCGGGTCCGCCGGGGAGCTGTTTTTT. Translating gives CATGSAGELFF.

About this clone: Other DNA sequences in this sample translate to the same CDR3. The chain links TRBV3-1 (or the pseudogene TRBV3-2) to TRBJ1-2; D is possibly TRBD1 (5 bases). This CDR3 comprises 15 residues. V shed 0 bases and J shed 5 bases, with 13 bases lying between them. Looked up from germline, CDR1 is LGHDT and CDR2 is YNNKEL (reference sequence). CDR3 residues: CASSQDLGQGYGYTF. As DNA, the CDR3 is TGTGCCAGCAGCCAAGATCTGGGGCAGGGTTATGGCTACACCTTC.

This clone was counted only a few times. The V gene is TRBV3-1 (or the pseudogene TRBV3-2), the J gene TRBJ1-3; the D gene is possibly TRBD1 (5 bases). This CDR3 has 15 amino acids. V gave up 3 bases and J gave up 3 bases, with 12 bases separating them. Germline values: CDR1 LGHDT, CDR2 YNNKEL (reference sequence). This CDR3 is CASSHRGEGGNTIYF. Written as DNA, the CDR3 is TGTGCCAGCAGCCACAGAGGGGAGGGTGGAAACACCATATATTTT.